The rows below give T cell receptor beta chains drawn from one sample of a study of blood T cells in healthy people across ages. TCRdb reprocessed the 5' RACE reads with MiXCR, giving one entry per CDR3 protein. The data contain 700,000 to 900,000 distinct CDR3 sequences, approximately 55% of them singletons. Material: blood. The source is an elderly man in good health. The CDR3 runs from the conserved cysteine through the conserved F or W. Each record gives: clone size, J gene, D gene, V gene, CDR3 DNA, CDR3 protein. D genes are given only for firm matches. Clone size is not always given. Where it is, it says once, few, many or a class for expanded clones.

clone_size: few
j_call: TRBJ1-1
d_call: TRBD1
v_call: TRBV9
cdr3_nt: TGTGCCAGCAGCGCTGACAGGGTTAGCACTGAAGCTTTCTTT
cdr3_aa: CASSADRVSTEAFF

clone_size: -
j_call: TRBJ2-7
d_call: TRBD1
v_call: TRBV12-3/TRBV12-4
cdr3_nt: TGTGCCAGCAGTTGGAACAGGGGGCCCTACGAGCAGTACTTC
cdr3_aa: CASSWNRGPYEQYF

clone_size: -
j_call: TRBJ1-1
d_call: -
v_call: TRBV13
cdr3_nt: TGTGCCAGCAGCCGGCTGGTGAACGGTGAAGCTTTCTTT
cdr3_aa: CASSRLVNGEAFF

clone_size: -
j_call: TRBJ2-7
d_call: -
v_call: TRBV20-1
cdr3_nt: TGCAGTGTTAGTGGACAGTCCTACGAGCAGTACTTC
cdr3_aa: CSVSGQSYEQYF

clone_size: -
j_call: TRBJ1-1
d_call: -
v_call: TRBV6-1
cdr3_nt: TGTGCCAGCAGTGCAACAGTCAACACTGAAGCTTTCTTT
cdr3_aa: CASSATVNTEAFF

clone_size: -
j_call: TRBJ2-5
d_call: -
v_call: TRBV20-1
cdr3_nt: TGCAGTGCTAGAGCTGACGGGGTGTACAATGAGCAGTACTTC
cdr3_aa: CSARADGVYNEQYF

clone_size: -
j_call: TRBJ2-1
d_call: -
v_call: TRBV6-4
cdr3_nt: TGTGCCAGCAGTGTTACGGGGCCAGCAGTTGAGCAGTTCTTC
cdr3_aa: CASSVTGPAVEQFF

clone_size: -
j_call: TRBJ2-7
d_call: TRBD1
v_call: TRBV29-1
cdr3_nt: TGCAGCGGGGGGACAGACGAGCAGTACTTC
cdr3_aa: CSGGTDEQYF

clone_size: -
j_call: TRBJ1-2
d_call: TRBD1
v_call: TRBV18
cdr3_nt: TGTGCCAGCTCATCGGACAGGGGCCTACTTGGCTACACCTTC
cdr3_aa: CASSSDRGLLGYTF

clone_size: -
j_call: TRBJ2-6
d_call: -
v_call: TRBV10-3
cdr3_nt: TGTGCCATCAGTGCGGGGATTTCTGGGGCCAACGTCCTGACTTTC
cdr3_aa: CAISAGISGANVLTF

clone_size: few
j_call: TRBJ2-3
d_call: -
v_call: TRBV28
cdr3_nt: TGTGCCAGCAGTTTAGTACGACATACGCAGTATTTT
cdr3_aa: CASSLVRHTQYF

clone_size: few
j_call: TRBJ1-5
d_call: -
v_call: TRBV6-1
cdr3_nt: TGTGCCAGCAGTGAAGTATTGGCCAGCGACAATCAGCCCCAGCATTTT
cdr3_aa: CASSEVLASDNQPQHF

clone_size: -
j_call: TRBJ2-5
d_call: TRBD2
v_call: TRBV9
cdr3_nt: TGTGCCAGCAGCAAGCGACTAGCGAGAGGTTATGAGCAGTACTTC
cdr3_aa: CASSKRLARGYEQYF

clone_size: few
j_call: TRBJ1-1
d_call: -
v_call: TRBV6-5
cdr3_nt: TGTGCCAGCAGAAAAACTGGAAAAGGTGGGGCTTTCTTT
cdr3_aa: CASRKTGKGGAFF

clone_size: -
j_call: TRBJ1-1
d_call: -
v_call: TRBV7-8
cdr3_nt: TGTGCCAGCAGCTACCTAGGGGTTAACACTGAAGCTTTCTTT
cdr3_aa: CASSYLGVNTEAFF

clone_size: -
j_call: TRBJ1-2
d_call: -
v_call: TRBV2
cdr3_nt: TGTGCCAGCAGTGTAGGCAGGACTAACTATGGCTACACCTTC
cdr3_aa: CASSVGRTNYGYTF

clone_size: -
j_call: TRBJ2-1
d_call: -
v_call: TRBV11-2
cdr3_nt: TGTGCCTCTCGGGCCCTACGAGCGGGCCACAATGAACAGTTCTTC
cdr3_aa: CASRALRAGHNEQFF

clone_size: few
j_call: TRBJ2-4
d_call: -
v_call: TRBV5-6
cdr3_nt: TGTGCCAGCAGCTTTGCGGTTCTTGGCAAAAACATTCAGTACTTC
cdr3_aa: CASSFAVLGKNIQYF

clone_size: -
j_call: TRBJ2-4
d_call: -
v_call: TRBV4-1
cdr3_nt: TGCGCCAGCAGCCAAGGCCCGGGGACCAAAAACATTCAGTACTTC
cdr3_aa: CASSQGPGTKNIQYF

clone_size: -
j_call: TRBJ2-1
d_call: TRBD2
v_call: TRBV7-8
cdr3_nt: TGTGCCAGCAGCTTAGATAGCGGGAGATCCTACAGTGAGCAGTTCTTC
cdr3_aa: CASSLDSGRSYSEQFF

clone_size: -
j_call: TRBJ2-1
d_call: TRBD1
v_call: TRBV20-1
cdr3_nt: TGCAGTGCTATCGACGGGACAGGGGGCCTCAATGAGCAGTTCTTC
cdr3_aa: CSAIDGTGGLNEQFF

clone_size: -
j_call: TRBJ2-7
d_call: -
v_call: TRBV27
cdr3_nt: TGTGCCAGCAGTTTATCCTCCAGGTACGAGCAGTACTTC
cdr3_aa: CASSLSSRYEQYF

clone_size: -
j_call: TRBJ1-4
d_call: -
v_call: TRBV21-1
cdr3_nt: TGTGCCAGCACCTTATGGGGGCACAGGGGCGGCGAAAAACTGTTTTTT
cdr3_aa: CASTLWGHRGGEKLFF

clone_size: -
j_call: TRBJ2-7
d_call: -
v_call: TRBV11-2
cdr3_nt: TGTGCCAGCAGCGGACGGGGGCGGAAATACTACGAGCAGTACTTC
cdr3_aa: CASSGRGRKYYEQYF

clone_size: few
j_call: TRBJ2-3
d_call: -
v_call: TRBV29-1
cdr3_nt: TGCAGCGTTGAACTAGTTGGGACAGATACGCAGTATTTT
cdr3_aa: CSVELVGTDTQYF

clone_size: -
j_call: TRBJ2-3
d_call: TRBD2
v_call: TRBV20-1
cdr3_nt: TGCAGTGCTAGTCTTACTAGCGGGAGTTTGGCAGATACGCAGTATTTT
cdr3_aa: CSASLTSGSLADTQYF

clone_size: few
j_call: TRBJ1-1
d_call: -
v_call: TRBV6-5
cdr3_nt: TGTGCCTCCAACCCGGCAGAAAACACTGAAGCTTTCTTT
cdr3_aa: CASNPAENTEAFF

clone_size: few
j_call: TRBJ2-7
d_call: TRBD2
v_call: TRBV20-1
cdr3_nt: TGCAGTGCTCCTAGCGGGTCCAGCTCCTACGAGCAGTACTTC
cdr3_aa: CSAPSGSSSYEQYF

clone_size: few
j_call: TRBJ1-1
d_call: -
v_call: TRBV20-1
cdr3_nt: TGCAGTGCTAGACAAGCGAACACTGAAGCTTTCTTT
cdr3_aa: CSARQANTEAFF

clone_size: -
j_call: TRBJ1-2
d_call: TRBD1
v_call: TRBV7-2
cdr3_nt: TGTGCCAGCAGCTCGGCCCGACAGGGCCATGGCTACACCTTC
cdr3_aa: CASSSARQGHGYTF

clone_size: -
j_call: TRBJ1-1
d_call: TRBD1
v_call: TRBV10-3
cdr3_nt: TGTGCCGCCGACAGGGGATGGGTCACTGAAGCTTTCTTT
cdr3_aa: CAADRGWVTEAFF

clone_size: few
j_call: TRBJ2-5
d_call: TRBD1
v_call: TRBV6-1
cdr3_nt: TGTGCCAGCAGTGAAAGGGGGACAGGGCTGCAAGAGACCCAGTACTTC
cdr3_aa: CASSERGTGLQETQYF

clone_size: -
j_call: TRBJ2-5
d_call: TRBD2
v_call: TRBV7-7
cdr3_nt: TGTGCCAGCAGCTTAAGGAATGCGGGAGGGGAGACCCAGTACTTC
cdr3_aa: CASSLRNAGGETQYF

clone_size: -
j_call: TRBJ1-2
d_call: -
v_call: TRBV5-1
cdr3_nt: TGCGCCAGCAGCTTGGACGACAGCATCTATGGCTACACCTTC
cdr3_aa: CASSLDDSIYGYTF

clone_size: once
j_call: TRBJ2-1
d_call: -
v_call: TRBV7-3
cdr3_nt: TGTGCCAGCAGCCTCACTGTGAGAAATGACGGTTACAATGAGCAGTTCTTC
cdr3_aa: CASSLTVRNDGYNEQFF